Below are 5 T cell receptor beta chains sequenced from a single sample in a study of T cells in narcolepsy. Only in-frame clones appear in the TCRdb table, and some are missing; sequencing was by immunoSEQ multiplex PCR. The table lists fewer than 35,000 clones, around 78% of them singletons. The sequenced material came from CD45RA- memory CD4+ T cells from PBMCs. The receptor set was obtained from a human donor with narcolepsy.

This clone is medium-sized within its sample. The chain couples TRBV19 to TRBJ1-5; D might be TRBD1 (5 bases). This CDR3 spans 14 amino acids. V lost 7 bases to trimming and J lost 5 bases, with 15 bases between them. Looked up from germline, CDR1 is LNHDA and CDR2 is SQIVND (reference sequence). This CDR3 reads CASNIPQGDQPQHF. CDR3 coding DNA: TGTGCCAGTAACATTCCTCAGGGAGATCAGCCCCAGCATTTT.

The chain couples TRBV19 to TRBJ2-2, with a possible D match to TRBD2 (5 bases). The germline V gene encodes CDR1 LNHDA and CDR2 SQIVND (reference sequence). CDR3 length equals 13 residues. Trimming shortened V by 5 bases and J by 4 bases, and 8 bases separated the two germline ends. The CDR3 region has the DNA TGTGCCAGTAGTCTACGGGGCACCGGGGAGCTGTTTTTT. Residues: CASSLRGTGELFF.

V usage is TRBV5-1 and J usage is TRBJ2-5; 9 bases agree with TRBD1. Trimming at V came to 0 bases and at J to 5 bases, leaving 5 bases not matched to a gene. The CDR3 spans 15 residues. Per the germline V gene, CDR1 is SGHRS and CDR2 is YFSETQ. The DNA of the CDR3 is TGCGCCAGCAGCTTGGATCAAGGACAGGGGGAGACCCAGTACTTC. It encodes CASSLDQGQGETQYF. The complete variable domain, with remaining parts taken from reference TRBV5-1 and TRBJ2-5, reads KAGVTQTPRYLIKTRGQQVTLSCSPISGHRSVSWYQQTPGQGLQFLFEYFSETQRNKGNFPGRFSGRQFSNSRSEMNVSTLELGDSALYLCASSLDQGQGETQYFGPGTRLLVL.

The chain joins TRBV5-5 to TRBJ1-2; TRBD1 might be the D (5 bases). Germline loops: CDR1 SGHKS, CDR2 YYEKEE (reference sequence). The V and J ends lost 4 bases and 2 bases respectively, with 15 bases between them. The CDR3 contains 15 residues. This chain's CDR3 is CASSRGRVSNYGYTF. The CDR3 DNA reads TGTGCCAGCAGCCGTGGCAGGGTTTCCAACTATGGCTACACCTTC.

In its sample, this clone was seen a few times. This sequence joins TRBV10-3 and TRBJ2-7; 8 bases are a match to TRBD1. The length of the CDR3 is 14 residues. Germline-derived CDR1 and CDR2 are ENHRY and SYGVKD. Losses at the gene ends were 6 bases for V and 5 bases for J; bases not matched to a gene: 9. CDR3 residues: CAIRDGQGSDEQYF. CDR3 DNA sequence: TGTGCCATCAGGGACGGACAGGGTAGCGACGAGCAGTACTTC.